Listed here are 27 T cell receptor beta chains from one sample, sequenced in a study of beta chain features in type 1 diabetes. Points from the study as a whole: Within each of all four CD4+ subsets, Type 1 diabetes patients had TCRB CDR3s that were moderately but significantly shorter.

Reverse transcribing all isolated RNA meant expressed TCRB transcripts were sequenced. Assay: immunoSEQ multiplex PCR; the TCRdb copy retains only in-frame clones and omits some. The table has around 260,000 clones, 20% seen once; the top ten hold about 0.028%. These receptors' antigens are unknown. Sequencing was done on a sample of naive CD4+ T cells from blood. The receptors originated from a woman in her forties with type 1 diabetes.

The genes are TRBV29-1 and TRBJ1-2, with D maybe TRBD1 (5 bases). With 0 bases removed from V and 7 bases from J, the gap between germline ends came to 15 bases. This CDR3 spans 14 amino acids. CDR1 is SQVTM, CDR2 ANQGSEA, per germline. This chain's CDR3 is CSVEETVVPRGYTF. Written as DNA, the CDR3 is TGCAGCGTTGAAGAGACAGTGGTTCCGCGTGGCTACACCTTC.

V is TRBV20-1 and J is TRBJ1-1; no clear D gene. The CDR3 runs 11 residues. Trimming left V 5 bases short and J 4 bases short, with 8 bases between. CDR1 is DFQATT, CDR2 SNEGSKA, per germline (reference sequence). Here the CDR3 DNA reads TGCAGTGCTCAGAGGATCACTGAAGCTTTCTTT. It specifies CSAQRITEAFF.

This clone was recorded a few times. The J gene is TRBJ1-2, the V gene TRBV29-1; D ambiguous. With 7 bases removed from V and 0 bases from J, the gap between germline ends came to 21 bases. The germline V gene has CDR1 SQVTM and CDR2 ANQGSEA. The CDR3 totals 16 residues. The CDR3 protein is CSDGSLPGQANYGYTF. In DNA, the CDR3 is TGCAGCGACGGGAGTCTTCCGGGCCAGGCTAACTATGGCTACACCTTC. Full variable domain (missing parts from reference TRBV29-1 and TRBJ1-2): SAVISQKPSRDICQRGTSLTIQCQVDSQVTMMFWYRQQPGQSLTLIATANQGSEATYESGFVIDKFPISRPNLTFSTLTVSNMSPEDSSIYLCSDGSLPGQANYGYTFGSGTRLTVV.

This clone was observed a few times. J is TRBJ2-7 and V is TRBV5-4, with D possibly matching TRBD2 (6 bases). The CDR3 length is 12 residues. V was pared by 3 bases and J by 7 bases, with 11 bases between. CDR1 is SGHNT and CDR2 is YYREEE in the germline V gene (reference sequence). Here the CDR3 DNA reads TGTGCCAGCAGCTCTACTGCGGGGGAGCAGTACTTC. Translated, it gives CASSSTAGEQYF.

The chain links TRBV7-9 to TRBJ1-5; 9 bases are a match to TRBD1. This CDR3 has 14 residues. The V and J ends lost 5 bases and 5 bases, in that order; junction bases with no gene match: 4. Germline V lookup: CDR1 SEHNR, CDR2 FQNEAQ (reference sequence). This chain's CDR3 is CASSPTGGDQPQHF. Written as DNA, the CDR3 is TGTGCCAGCAGCCCCACAGGGGGCGATCAGCCCCAGCATTTT.

This clone has a handful of counts. The rearrangement links TRBV7-2 to TRBJ2-5, with 7 bases aligning to TRBD1. Losses at the gene ends were 4 bases for V and 1 base for J; bases not matched to a gene: 6. The CDR3 extends over 15 amino acids. The V gene's germline CDR1 is SGHTA and CDR2 FQGNSA. CDR3 residues: CASSWTGTIQETQYF. CDR3 nucleotide sequence: TGTGCCAGCAGCTGGACAGGAACGATCCAAGAGACCCAGTACTTC.

A few counts support this clone. Other DNA sequences within the sample encode an identical CDR3. This chain links TRBV9 with TRBJ1-1, with D possibly TRBD1 on 6 matching bases. V lost 2 bases and J 0 bases, leaving 8 bases between the germline ends. The germline V gene has CDR1 SGDLS and CDR2 YYNGEE. The CDR3 sequence is 14 residues long. CDR3 sequence reads: CASSVDSLNTEAFF. Here the CDR3 DNA reads TGTGCCAGCAGCGTGGACAGCTTGAACACTGAAGCTTTCTTT.

This clone has a handful of counts. The chain links TRBV7-2 to TRBJ2-3, with TRBD1 as a possible D gene (5 bases). CDR1 and CDR2 from the germline V gene are SGHTA and FQGNSA. The germline V and J ends were trimmed by 1 base and 5 bases, with 13 bases remaining between them. This CDR3 is built from 15 residues. CDR3 in DNA: TGTGCCAGCAGCTTAGTATCAGGGTCGGAAGATACGCAGTATTTT. This encodes CASSLVSGSEDTQYF.

The V call is TRBV6-5, the J call TRBJ2-7; the match to TRBD2 covers 10 bases. Germline values: CDR1 MNHEY, CDR2 SVGAGI. This CDR3 contains 16 residues. The trim removed 2 bases at V and 2 bases at J, leaving 6 bases unmatched. The CDR3, as DNA: TGTGCCAGCAGTTACGTCGGACTAGCGGCAACCTACGAGCAGTACTTC. Its translation: CASSYVGLAATYEQYF.

This clone has a handful of counts. V and J are TRBV6-6 and TRBJ2-5; 10 bases map to TRBD2. The trim removed 6 bases at V and 2 bases at J, leaving 9 bases unmatched. The CDR3 runs to 16 residues. Germline V gene lookup returns CDR1 MNHNY and CDR2 SVGAGI (reference sequence). The CDR3 sequence: CASRGRTSGVQETQYF. As DNA, the CDR3 is TGTGCCAGCAGGGGACGGACTAGCGGAGTGCAAGAGACCCAGTACTTC.

The table lists this clone with a few counts. The chain joins TRBV29-1 to TRBJ2-1; tentative D call: TRBD1 (5 bases). The CDR3 consists of 12 residues. Germline-derived CDR1 and CDR2 are SQVTM and ANQGSEA. Trimming shortened V by 5 bases and J by 4 bases, and 9 bases separated the two germline ends. The CDR3 DNA sequence: TGCAGCGTTCTGACAGATTACAATGAGCAGTTCTTC. This gives the protein CSVLTDYNEQFF.

The sample holds a few counts of this clone. The chain carries TRBV7-6 and TRBJ2-7; D unclear. Trimming pared 0 bases from V and 3 bases from J, leaving 9 bases between. This CDR3 comprises 14 residues. Germline CDR1 reads SGHVS; CDR2 reads FNYEAQ. CDR3 loop: CASSLAGGGYEQYF. The CDR3 bases are TGTGCCAGCAGCTTAGCTGGCGGTGGCTACGAGCAGTACTTC.

V usage is TRBV27 and J usage is TRBJ2-7; D may be TRBD1 (5 bases). The CDR3 runs 13 residues. With 3 bases removed from V and 0 bases from J, the gap between germline ends came to 6 bases. Germline CDR1 reads MNHEY; CDR2 reads SMNVEV (reference sequence). The CDR3 is CASSLDNSYEQYF. In nucleotides, the CDR3 is TGTGCCAGCAGTTTGGACAACTCCTACGAGCAGTACTTC.

The rearrangement uses TRBV27 and TRBJ1-2; 8 positions agree with TRBD1. CDR1 and CDR2 from the germline V gene are MNHEY and SMNVEV (reference sequence). The CDR3 length is 15 residues. With 5 bases clipped from V and 2 bases from J, the junction kept 7 bases outside the gene matches. CDR3 residues: CASSLSRTGNYGYTF. The CDR3 DNA reads as TGTGCCAGCAGTCTTTCCCGGACAGGGAACTATGGCTACACCTTC.

This clone was found a few times. The CDR3 here is CSVEDRGTEAFF. For the CDR3, the DNA is TGCAGCGTTGAAGACAGGGGCACTGAAGCTTTCTTT. The V gene is TRBV29-1, the J gene TRBJ1-1; D perhaps matches TRBD1 (6 bases). This CDR3 is 12 amino acids long. Germline values: CDR1 SQVTM, CDR2 ANQGSEA. Trimming removed 0 bases at V and 4 bases at J, with 6 bases between.

The table lists this clone with a few counts. The chain carries TRBV9 and TRBJ2-1, with 9 bases matching TRBD2. CDR1 is SGDLS, CDR2 YYNGEE, per germline. This CDR3 has 16 residues. Trimming at V came to 3 bases and at J to 0 bases, leaving 4 bases not matched to a gene. The CDR3 sequence: CASSGLAGSSYNEQFF. The DNA of the CDR3 is TGTGCCAGCAGCGGTCTAGCGGGGAGCTCCTACAATGAGCAGTTCTTC.

This clone was counted between two and nine times. The V gene is TRBV9, the J gene TRBJ2-4; maybe TRBD2 (5 bases). Germline V gene data show CDR1 as SGDLS and CDR2 as YYNGEE. This CDR3 is built from 14 residues. Trimming took 0 bases from V and 8 from J, leaving 12 bases between them. The CDR3 coding sequence is TGTGCCAGCAGCGTAGCGGGGAAGGAGGACATTCAGTACTTC. This gives the protein CASSVAGKEDIQYF.

Only a few counts were recorded for this clone. The chain uses TRBV15 and TRBJ2-7; D is undetermined. CDR1 and CDR2 from the germline V gene are LNHNV and YYDKDF (reference sequence). V shed 0 bases and J shed 2 bases, with 5 bases lying between them. The CDR3 is 13 residues long. The CDR3 DNA is TGTGCCACCAGCAGAGAGGGCCCCTACGAGCAGTACTTC. It codes for CATSREGPYEQYF.

The genes are TRBV7-9 and TRBJ2-7; TRBD1 might be the D (5 bases). The V and J ends lost 4 bases and 7 bases respectively, with 17 bases between them. Germline loops: CDR1 SEHNR, CDR2 FQNEAQ (reference sequence). The CDR3 has 14 residues. The CDR3 DNA sequence: TGTGCCAGCAGCTCCGACGGTCACCCAGGGGAGCAGTACTTC. Translating gives CASSSDGHPGEQYF.

A few counts support this clone. The chain has TRBV27 and TRBJ1-6, with D unresolved. In germline, CDR1 is MNHEY, CDR2 SMNVEV (reference sequence). This CDR3 spans 14 amino acids. Trimming removed 3 bases at V and 7 bases at J, with 10 bases between. CDR3: CASSLRRGNSPLHF. The CDR3 DNA sequence: TGTGCCAGCAGTTTGCGGAGAGGCAATTCACCCCTCCACTTT.

The gene calls are TRBV20-1 and TRBJ1-1; D may be TRBD1 (5 bases). The ends were cut back, 3 bases at V and 10 bases at J, with 9 bases in the middle. The germline V gene has CDR1 DFQATT and CDR2 SNEGSKA (reference sequence). This CDR3 has 10 residues. CDR3 DNA sequence: TGCAGTGCTAGTTTCAGGGTAGCTTTCTTT. Residues: CSASFRVAFF.

As regards this clone: In the same sample, other DNA sequences code for this CDR3. The chain links TRBV28 to TRBJ2-1; the D is unclear. With 3 bases removed from V and 7 bases from J, the gap between germline ends came to 4 bases. CDR3 length: 11 amino acids. CDR1 is MDHEN, CDR2 SYDVKM, per germline. The chain's CDR3 is CASSLENEQFF. The CDR3 bases are TGTGCCAGCAGTTTGGAGAATGAGCAGTTCTTC.

This clone came up a few times. The rearrangement uses TRBV4-1 and TRBJ1-1, with TRBD1 matching over 7 bases. The V and J ends lost 3 bases and 7 bases, in that order; junction bases with no gene match: 11. Germline V CDR1 and CDR2: MGHRA, YSYEKL. The CDR3 length is 15 residues. The CDR3 reads CASSQSQGQPYEAFF. CDR3 coding DNA: TGCGCCAGCAGCCAGTCGCAGGGACAGCCGTATGAAGCTTTCTTT.

This clone came up a few times. CDR3 DNA: TGTGCCAGCAGCGAACGGGGTACCGGGGAGCTGTTTTTT. Translated: CASSERGTGELFF. This rearrangement joins TRBV2 to TRBJ2-2; tentatively, D is TRBD2 (5 bases). The germline V and J ends were trimmed by 6 bases and 5 bases, with 10 bases remaining between them. Germline V CDR1 and CDR2: SNHLY, FYNNEI. The CDR3 length is 13 residues.

The chain uses TRBV30 and TRBJ1-5, with no clear D. The germline V gene has CDR1 GTSNPN and CDR2 SVGIG (reference sequence). The V end was cut by 3 bases, the J end by 3 bases, with 15 bases between. The CDR3 is made up of 15 amino acids. CDR3 nucleotide sequence: TGTGCCTGGAGCACGCCCCCGGGGTTCAATCAGCCCCAGCATTTT. This sequence encodes CAWSTPPGFNQPQHF. The entire variable domain, with the rest obtained from reference TRBV30 and TRBJ1-5, is as follows: SQTIHQWPATLVQPVGSPLSLECTVEGTSNPNLYWYRQAAGRGLQLLFYSVGIGQISSEVPQNLSASRPQDRQFILSSKKLLLSDSGFYLCAWSTPPGFNQPQHFGDGTRLSIL.

The V and J genes are TRBV5-4 and TRBJ1-1; D is undetermined. Germline values: CDR1 SGHNT, CDR2 YYREEE (reference sequence). CDR3 length: 14 residues. Trimming cost V 0 bases and J 5 bases, with 11 bases left between them. CDR3 bases: TGTGCCAGCAGCTTGGATACGAGGGTGACTGAAGCTTTCTTT. This codes for CASSLDTRVTEAFF.

The chain employs TRBV14 and TRBJ1-2, with 9 bases fitting TRBD1. V shed 3 bases, J shed 6 bases, and the junction held 2 bases outside the gene matches. This CDR3 is built from 13 residues. Germline loops: CDR1 SGHDN, CDR2 FVKESK. CDR3 loop: CASSHGTGNGYTF. CDR3 bases: TGTGCCAGCAGCCACGGGACAGGGAATGGCTACACCTTC. The full variable domain, in which reference TRBV14 and TRBJ1-2 provide the parts outside the CDR3, is EAGVTQFPSHSVIEKGQTVTLRCDPISGHDNLYWYRRVMGKEIKFLLHFVKESKQDESGMPNNRFLAERTGGTYSTLKVQPAELEDSGVYFCASSHGTGNGYTFGSGTRLTVV.